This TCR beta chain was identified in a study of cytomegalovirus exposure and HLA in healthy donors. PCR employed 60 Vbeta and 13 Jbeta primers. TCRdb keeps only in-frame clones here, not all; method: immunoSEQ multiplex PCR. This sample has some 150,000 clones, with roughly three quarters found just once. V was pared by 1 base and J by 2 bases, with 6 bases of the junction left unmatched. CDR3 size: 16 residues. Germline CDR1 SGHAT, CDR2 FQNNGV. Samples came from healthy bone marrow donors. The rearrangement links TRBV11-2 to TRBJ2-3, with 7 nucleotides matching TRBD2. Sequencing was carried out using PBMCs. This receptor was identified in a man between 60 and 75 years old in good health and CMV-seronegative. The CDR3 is CASSLGLRGNTDTQYF. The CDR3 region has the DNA TGTGCCAGCAGCTTAGGTTTGCGGGGGAACACAGATACGCAGTATTTT.